This T cell receptor beta chain appears in the sequencing data of a study of memory CD4+ T cells and cytomegalovirus serostatus. The germline CDR1 and CDR2 sequences are MGHRA and YSYEKL. The length of the CDR3 is 15 residues. V gave up 1 base and J gave up 0 bases, with 7 bases separating them. Original handling: After removing out-of-frame reads, around 2,000,000 distinct TCRbeta sequences remained. Profiled with immunoSEQ multiplex PCR; TCRdb holds only in-frame clones, not every one. V, J and clone size were drawn from that table, and D and trimming were deduced from the DNA. The sample has roughly 28,000 clones; 75% to 80% are singletons. Single viable CD3+CD4+CD8-CD45RO+ cells were sorted as the memory CD4+ T cells. Serum IgG to CMV pp150, pp28, p38 and p52 defined serostatus.

This sequence was found in an adult in good health and CMV-seronegative. The chain is built from TRBV4-1 and TRBJ1-3, with D hard to call. Sequenced sample: memory CD4+ T cells from blood. The CDR3 spells CASSQGQLSGNTIYF. CDR3 DNA sequence: TGCGCCAGCAGCCAAGGGCAGCTCTCTGGAAACACCATATATTTT.